This TCR beta chain was identified during a study of T cell responses to AZD1222 COVID-19 vaccine. Clones were sequenced by immunoSEQ multiplex PCR, and TCRdb holds only the in-frame ones, with some missing. The table has some 110,000 clones, 88% seen once. The TCR was taken from an adult in good health. Sequenced material: peripheral blood, taken on day 0 of AZD1222 vaccination.

The CDR3 loop reads CASSHSFVVWNSATNEKLFF. The CDR3 nucleotides are TGTGCCAGCAGCCATTCGTTCGTTGTTTGGAACAGTGCAACTAATGAAAAACTGTTTTTT. The gene calls are TRBV4-2 and TRBJ1-4; D is unclear. Germline CDR1 reads LGHNA; CDR2 reads YNFKEQ. The CDR3 has 20 residues. V was cut by 3 bases and J by 0 bases, with 23 bases left in between.